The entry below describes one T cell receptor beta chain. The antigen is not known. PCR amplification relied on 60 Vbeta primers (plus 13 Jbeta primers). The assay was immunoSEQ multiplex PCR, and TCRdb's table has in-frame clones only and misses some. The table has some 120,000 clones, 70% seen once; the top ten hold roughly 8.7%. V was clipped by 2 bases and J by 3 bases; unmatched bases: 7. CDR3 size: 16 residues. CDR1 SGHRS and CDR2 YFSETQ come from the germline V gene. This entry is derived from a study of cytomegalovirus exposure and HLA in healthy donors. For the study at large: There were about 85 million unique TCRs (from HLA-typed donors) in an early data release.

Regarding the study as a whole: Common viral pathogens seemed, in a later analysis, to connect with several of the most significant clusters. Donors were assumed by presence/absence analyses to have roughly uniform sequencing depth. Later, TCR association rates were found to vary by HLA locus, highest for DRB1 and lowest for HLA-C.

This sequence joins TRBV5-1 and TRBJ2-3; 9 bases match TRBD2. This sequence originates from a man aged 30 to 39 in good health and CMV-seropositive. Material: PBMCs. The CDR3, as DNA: TGCGCCAGCAGCTTAGGGAGCGGGAGGACAACAGATACGCAGTATTTT. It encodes CASSLGSGRTTDTQYF.